This record concerns one TCR beta chain sequence. The sample is drawn from a study of blood T cell repertoires in COVID-19. Study at large: T cells, B-cell-depleted T cells, or PBMCs provided the cDNA or gDNA that served as material.

Between the trimmed V and J ends, which lost 5 bases and 7 bases, there was a span of 14 bases. Germline V lookup: CDR1 SGHAT, CDR2 FQNNGV. The CDR3 has 13 residues. Residents of 24 US areas, aged roughly 18 to 89 years, made up the participants. Original handling: Estimation of nucleated cell counts was performed using reference gene primer amplification. Sequenced by immunoSEQ multiplex PCR; TCRdb stores in-frame clones only, minus some. V, J and clone size were drawn from that table, and D and trimming were deduced from the DNA. The table includes about 250,000 clones, about 88% detected once. Sequences were obtained from PBMCs or T cells enriched from blood (not recorded which). The source is a woman aged 45-59 years who had recovered from COVID-19. The rearrangement uses TRBV11-2 and TRBJ1-2; unclear D gene. This chain's CDR3 is CASSPGFFAGYTF. The CDR3 DNA reads as TGTGCCAGCAGCCCAGGCTTTTTTGCTGGCTACACCTTC.